The following is a T cell receptor beta chain sequence with its context. Its antigen is undetermined. The CDR3 length is 15 residues. Germline V gene sequence: CDR1 MNHEY, CDR2 SVGAGI. V was clipped by 3 bases and J by 7 bases; unmatched bases: 7. PCR involved 60 Vbeta and 13 Jbeta primers. Original data processing: A follow-up analysis tallied tens of millions of unique TCR beta chains, approximately 11 million shared. Data came from immunoSEQ multiplex PCR; TCRdb stores just in-frame clones and leaves some out. That table furnishes V, J and clone size, whereas the DNA furnished D and trimming. This table holds over 50,000 clones, approximately 83% found once. The data originate from a study of cytomegalovirus exposure and HLA in healthy donors. Points from the study as a whole: In a later analysis, V- and J-gene trimming of beta chains associated with a DCLRE1C missense variant, replicated independently. Later analysis suggested links between common viral pathogens and several top significant clusters.

Sequencing was carried out using PBMCs. The rearrangement joins TRBV6-5 to TRBJ1-4; TRBD1 aligns across 8 bases. The clonotype was recovered from a man aged 35-49 years in good health and CMV-seronegative. This chain's CDR3 is CASSYGTGGPEKLFF. CDR3 nucleotides: TGTGCCAGCAGTTATGGTACAGGGGGGCCTGAAAAACTGTTTTTT.